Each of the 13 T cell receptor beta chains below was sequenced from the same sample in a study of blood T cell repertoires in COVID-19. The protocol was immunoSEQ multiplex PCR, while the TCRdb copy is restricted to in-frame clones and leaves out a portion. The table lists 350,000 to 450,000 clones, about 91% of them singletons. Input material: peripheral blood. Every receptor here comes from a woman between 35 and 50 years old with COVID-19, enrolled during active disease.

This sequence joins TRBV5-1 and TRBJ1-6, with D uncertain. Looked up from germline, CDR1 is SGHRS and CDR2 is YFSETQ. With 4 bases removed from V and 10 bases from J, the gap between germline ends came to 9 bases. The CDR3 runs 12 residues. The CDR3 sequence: CASSLPGSPLHF. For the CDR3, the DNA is TGCGCCAGCAGCCTGCCGGGATCACCCCTCCACTTT.

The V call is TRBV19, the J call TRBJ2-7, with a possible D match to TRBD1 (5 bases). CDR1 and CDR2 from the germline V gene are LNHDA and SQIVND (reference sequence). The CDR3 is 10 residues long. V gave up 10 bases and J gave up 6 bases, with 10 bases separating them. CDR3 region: CANPGCEQYF. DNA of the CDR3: TGTGCCAATCCAGGGTGCGAGCAGTACTTC. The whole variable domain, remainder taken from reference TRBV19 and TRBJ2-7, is DGGITQSPKYLFRKEGQNVTLSCEQNLNHDAMYWYRQDPGQGLRLIYYSQIVNDFQKGDIAEGYSVSREKKESFPLTVTSAQKNPTAFYLCANPGCEQYFGPGTRLTVT.

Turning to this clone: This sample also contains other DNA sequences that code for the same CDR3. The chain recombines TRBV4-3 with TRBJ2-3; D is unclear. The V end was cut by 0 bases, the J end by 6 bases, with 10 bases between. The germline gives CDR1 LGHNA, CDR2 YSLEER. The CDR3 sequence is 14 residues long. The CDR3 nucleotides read TGCGCCAGCAGCCAAGATTCTAGAACCGATACGCAGTATTTT. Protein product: CASSQDSRTDTQYF.

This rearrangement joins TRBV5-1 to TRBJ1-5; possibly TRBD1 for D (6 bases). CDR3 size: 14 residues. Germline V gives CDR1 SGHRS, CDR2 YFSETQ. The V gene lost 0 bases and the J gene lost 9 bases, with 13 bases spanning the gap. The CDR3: CASSLGGPPWPQHF. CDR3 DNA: TGCGCCAGCAGCTTGGGGGGGCCGCCATGGCCCCAGCATTTT.

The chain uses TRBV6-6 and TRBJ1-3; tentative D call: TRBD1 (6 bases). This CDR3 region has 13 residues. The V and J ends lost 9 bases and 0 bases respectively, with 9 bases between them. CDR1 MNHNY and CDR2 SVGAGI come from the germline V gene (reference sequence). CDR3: CASLTGSGNTIYF. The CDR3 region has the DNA TGTGCCAGTCTGACAGGCTCTGGAAACACCATATATTTT.

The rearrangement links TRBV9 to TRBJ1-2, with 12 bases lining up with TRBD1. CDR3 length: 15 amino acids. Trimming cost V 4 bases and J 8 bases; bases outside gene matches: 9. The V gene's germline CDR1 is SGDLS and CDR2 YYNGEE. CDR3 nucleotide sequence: TGTGCCAGCAGCCCCTGGGACAGGGGGCACAGGGGCTACACCTTC. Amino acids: CASSPWDRGHRGYTF. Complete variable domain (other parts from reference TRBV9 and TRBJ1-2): DSGVTQTPKHLITATGQRVTLRCSPRSGDLSVYWYQQSLDQGLQFLIQYYNGEERAKGNILERFSAQQFPDLHSELNLSSLELGDSALYFCASSPWDRGHRGYTFGSGTRLTVV.

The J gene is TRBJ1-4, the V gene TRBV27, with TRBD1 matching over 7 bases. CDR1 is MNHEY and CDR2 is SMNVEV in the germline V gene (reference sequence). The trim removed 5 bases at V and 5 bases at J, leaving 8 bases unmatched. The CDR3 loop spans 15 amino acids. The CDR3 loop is CASSLRQGRNEKLFF. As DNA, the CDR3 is TGTGCCAGCAGTCTCAGACAGGGACGAAATGAAAAACTGTTTTTT.

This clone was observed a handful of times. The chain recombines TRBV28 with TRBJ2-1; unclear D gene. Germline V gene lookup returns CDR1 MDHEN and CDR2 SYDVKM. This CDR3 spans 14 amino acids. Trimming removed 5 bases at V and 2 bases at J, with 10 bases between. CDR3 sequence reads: CASSITPTYNEQFF. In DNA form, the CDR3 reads TGTGCCAGCAGTATCACGCCTACCTACAATGAGCAGTTCTTC.

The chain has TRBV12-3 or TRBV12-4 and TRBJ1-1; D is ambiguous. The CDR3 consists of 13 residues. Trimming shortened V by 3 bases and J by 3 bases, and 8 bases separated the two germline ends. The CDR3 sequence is CASSFVSDTEAFF. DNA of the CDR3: TGTGCCAGCAGTTTCGTATCCGACACTGAAGCTTTCTTT.

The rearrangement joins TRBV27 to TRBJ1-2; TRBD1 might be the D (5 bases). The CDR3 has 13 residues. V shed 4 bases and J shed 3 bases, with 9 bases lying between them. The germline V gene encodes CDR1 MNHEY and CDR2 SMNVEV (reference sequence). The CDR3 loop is CASSYRGDYGYTF. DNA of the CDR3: TGTGCCAGCAGTTATAGGGGTGACTATGGCTACACCTTC.

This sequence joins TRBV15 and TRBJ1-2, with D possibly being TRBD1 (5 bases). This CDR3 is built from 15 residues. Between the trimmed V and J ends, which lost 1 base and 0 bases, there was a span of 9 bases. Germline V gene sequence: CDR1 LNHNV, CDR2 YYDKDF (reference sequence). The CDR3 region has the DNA TGTGCCACCAGCAGAGGGGACTCAGCTAACTATGGCTACACCTTC. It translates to CATSRGDSANYGYTF.

DNA for the CDR3: TGCGCCAGCAGTCGGGGTCCGAACACCGGGGAGCTGTTTTTT. Translating it yields CASSRGPNTGELFF. The chain combines TRBV4-3 with TRBJ2-2; weak D call: TRBD2 (5 bases). V lost 6 bases and J lost 0, with 8 bases in between. The CDR3 is made up of 14 amino acids. Germline CDR1 reads LGHNA; CDR2 reads YSLEER.

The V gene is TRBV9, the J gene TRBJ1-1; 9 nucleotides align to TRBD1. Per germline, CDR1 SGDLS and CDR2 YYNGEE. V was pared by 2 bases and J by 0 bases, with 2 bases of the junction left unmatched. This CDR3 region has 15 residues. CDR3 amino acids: CASSVGQGMNTEAFF. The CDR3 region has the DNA TGTGCCAGCAGCGTCGGACAGGGGATGAACACTGAAGCTTTCTTT.